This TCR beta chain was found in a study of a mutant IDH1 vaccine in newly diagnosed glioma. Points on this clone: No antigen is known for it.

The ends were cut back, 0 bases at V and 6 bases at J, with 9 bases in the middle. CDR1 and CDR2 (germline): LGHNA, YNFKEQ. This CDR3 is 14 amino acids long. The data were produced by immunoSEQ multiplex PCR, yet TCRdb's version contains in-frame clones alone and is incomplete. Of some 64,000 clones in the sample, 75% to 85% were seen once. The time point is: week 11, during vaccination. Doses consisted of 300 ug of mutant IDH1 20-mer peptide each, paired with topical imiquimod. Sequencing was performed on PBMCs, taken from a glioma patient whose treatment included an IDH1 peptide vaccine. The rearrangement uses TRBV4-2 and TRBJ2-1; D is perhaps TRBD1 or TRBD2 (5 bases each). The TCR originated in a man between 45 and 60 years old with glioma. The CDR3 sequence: CASSQDPGPNEQFF. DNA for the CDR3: TGTGCCAGCAGCCAAGATCCGGGGCCCAATGAGCAGTTCTTC.